The present T cell receptor beta chain was sequenced within a study of cytomegalovirus exposure and HLA in healthy donors. Broader study findings: Reports indicate that TCR beta sequences accurately predicted the HLA-A and HLA-B alleles of most subjects. Some V segments, including TRBV6-2 and TRBV6-3, were excluded as indistinguishable.

With respect to this clone: Antigen specificity is unknown.

This CDR3 contains 15 residues. The germline CDR1 and CDR2 sequences are LNHDA and SQIVND (reference sequence). The ends were cut back, 0 bases at V and 4 bases at J, with 13 bases in the middle. Vbeta (60) and Jbeta (13) primers were used in the PCR. The repertoire was sequenced with immunoSEQ multiplex PCR; TCRdb's copy has only in-frame clones and lacks some. The data contain about 160,000 clones, roughly 80% of them seen just once; the ten biggest clones take up more than 4%. Material: PBMCs. This chain links TRBV19 with TRBJ2-7, with D perhaps TRBD2 (7 bases). This receptor was identified in a man aged 35 to 55 in good health and CMV-seronegative. The CDR3 protein is CASSIDGGGNYEQYF. The CDR3 nucleotides read TGTGCCAGTAGTATAGATGGCGGGGGCAATTACGAGCAGTACTTC. The complete variable domain, with remaining parts taken from reference TRBV19 and TRBJ2-7, reads DGGITQSPKYLFRKEGQNVTLSCEQNLNHDAMYWYRQDPGQGLRLIYYSQIVNDFQKGDIAEGYSVSREKKESFPLTVTSAQKNPTAFYLCASSIDGGGNYEQYFGPGTRLTVT.